Presented here are 5 T cell receptor beta chains from one specimen sequenced in a study of blood T cell repertoires in COVID-19. TCRdb's table, derived via immunoSEQ multiplex PCR, lists solely in-frame clones and lacks some. In the table there are about 220,000 clones, over 60% of which are singletons. Specimen: peripheral blood. The source is a woman in her seventies with acute or convalescent COVID-19.

V usage is TRBV12-3 or TRBV12-4 and J usage is TRBJ2-7, with 7 nucleotides matching TRBD1. With V trimmed by 3 bases and J by 11 bases, 10 bases remained unmatched. This CDR3 comprises 13 residues. The CDR3 nucleotides read TGTGCCAGCAGTTTGTCCCCCCGGGACAGTAAGTACTTC. It encodes CASSLSPRDSKYF.

The rearrangement joins TRBV7-2 to TRBJ1-4; a possible D gene is TRBD1 (6 bases). The V gene's germline CDR1 is SGHTA and CDR2 FQGNSA. Trimming shortened V by 1 base and J by 6 bases, and 12 bases separated the two germline ends. CDR3 length equals 15 residues. CDR3 DNA: TGTGCCAGCAGCTTAGAGGGGGGGACATATGAAAAACTGTTTTTT. Translating it yields CASSLEGGTYEKLFF.

This chain links TRBV7-2 with TRBJ2-3, with 7 bases fitting TRBD1. Germline trimming cut 5 bases from V and 3 bases from J; bases unmatched to any gene: 5. This CDR3 is 14 amino acids long. CDR1 and CDR2 from the germline V gene are SGHTA and FQGNSA. CDR3 amino acids: CASSLGQVTDTQYF. CDR3 bases: TGTGCCAGCAGCCTCGGACAGGTTACAGATACGCAGTATTTT.

The J gene is TRBJ1-5, the V gene TRBV10-3, with 9 bases matching TRBD1. The germline CDR1 and CDR2 sequences are ENHRY and SYGVKD. V lost 6 bases, J lost 7 bases, and 10 bases stayed unmatched. This CDR3 region has 15 residues. The CDR3: CAISPTTGGRQPQHF. As DNA, the CDR3 is TGTGCCATCAGCCCGACAACAGGGGGCAGGCAGCCCCAGCATTTT.

The V gene is TRBV10-3, the J gene TRBJ2-1, with D possibly matching TRBD1 (6 bases). The germline V gene encodes CDR1 ENHRY and CDR2 SYGVKD. Deletions cut 0 bases from V and 8 bases from J, with 14 bases between. The CDR3 sequence is 15 residues long. Here the CDR3 DNA reads TGTGCCATCAGTGAGTCGCGCAGGGGACGCGATGAGCAGTTCTTC. Protein: CAISESRRGRDEQFF.